In its sample, the clone carrying this TCR beta chain was seen a few times. Its antigen is undetermined. Template switching added a universal primer binding site, and final cDNA carried unique molecular identifiers. Each CDR3 protein gets one entry after TCRdb re-called the 5' RACE reads with MiXCR. The repertoire holds more than 200,000 distinct CDR3 sequences, with less than 10% as singletons. The germline CDR1 and CDR2 sequences are DFQATT and SNEGSKA (reference sequence). The CDR3 contains 14 residues. V was pared by 3 bases and J by 2 bases, with 7 bases of the junction left unmatched. The data derive from a study of identical twins. Study-level findings and limits: Partly confounded zero-insertion analyses could result from invariant MAIT and iNKT cells. Twin pairs had excess sharing that was weaker in beta out-of-frame sequences.

This receptor was identified in a woman between 18 and 29 years old in good health. The rearrangement uses TRBV20-1 and TRBJ2-7, with 7 bases identical to TRBD2. The sample consisted of memory (CD45RO+) T cells sorted from blood. CDR3 in DNA: TGCAGTGCTAGTAAGCCGGGAGGAACCTACGAGCAGTACTTC. Translated: CSASKPGGTYEQYF.